This T cell receptor beta chain stems from a study of blood T cells in healthy people across ages. General observations from the study: Across samples, TCR beta diversity tracked strongly with naive T cell percentage. Unknown donor CMV status possibly confounded expanded clonotype changes.

A word on this clonotype: The target antigen is unknown.

The CDR3 has 15 residues. Germline loops: CDR1 SGHRS, CDR2 YFSETQ. V dropped 1 base and J dropped 7; count of bases not matched to a gene: 7. Through a sample-barcoded 5' primer and a J-beta primer mix, a second PCR was run for roughly 6 to 12 cycles. TCRdb itself ran the 5' RACE reads through MiXCR, one entry per CDR3 protein. The table has around 1,700,000 distinct CDR3 sequences, over 25% seen once; the top ten hold 7.7%. Specimen: blood. The chain is built from TRBV5-1 and TRBJ1-1, with 10 bases matching TRBD1. This clonotype was sampled from a woman under 40 in good health. The CDR3 sequence: CASSLRWDRGIEAFF. The CDR3 DNA reads TGCGCCAGCAGCTTGAGATGGGACAGGGGAATTGAAGCTTTCTTT. The complete variable domain, with remaining parts taken from reference TRBV5-1 and TRBJ1-1, reads KAGVTQTPRYLIKTRGQQVTLSCSPISGHRSVSWYQQTPGQGLQFLFEYFSETQRNKGNFPGRFSGRQFSNSRSEMNVSTLELGDSALYLCASSLRWDRGIEAFFGQGTRLTVV.